This T cell receptor (beta chain) derives from a study of blood T cells in healthy people across ages. Donors ranged from roughly 6 to 95 years old and were healthy Caucasians in Russia. Peripheral blood, around 10 milliliters per donor, was collected. Combining a sample-barcoded 5' primer with a J-beta primer mix, a second PCR ran for roughly 7 to 11 cycles. TCRdb processed the 5' RACE reads anew with MiXCR; each CDR3 protein has one entry. In the table there are hundreds of thousands of distinct CDR3 sequences, roughly 56% of which are singletons. Study results and limitations: The fall in TCR beta diversity per million T cells was roughly linear with age.

This clonotype was seen a handful of times. Its antigen is not known. The germline V gene has CDR1 SGHVS and CDR2 FNYEAQ. The V and J ends lost 5 bases and 4 bases respectively, with 12 bases between them. CDR3 size: 14 residues. The sequenced sample consisted of blood. The chain carries TRBV7-6 and TRBJ2-1; D is possibly TRBD2 (6 bases). This clonotype was sampled from a man aged 40-49 years in good health. CDR3 in DNA: TGTGCCAGCAGCGTTAAGGCGGGGTACAATGAGCAGTTCTTC. This codes for CASSVKAGYNEQFF.